Presented here are 8 T cell receptor beta chains from one specimen sequenced in a study of regulatory T cells in long-lasting Graves disease. Arm-PCR of CDR3 regions and iRepertoire HTBI primers were used to build TCR beta libraries. TCRdb re-derived calls from the multiplex PCR reads in MiXCR, one entry per CDR3 protein. The table has fewer than 550,000 distinct CDR3 sequences, about 16% seen once. Regarding time point: newly diagnosed GD, antithyroid drugs for less than 3 months. Construction of the TCR library relied on RNA isolated from PBMCs. This sample also appeared in a second study, on T cells in Graves' hyperthyroidism and ophthalmopathy.

The sequences come from peripheral blood mononuclear cells (PBMCs), collected at new diagnosis, from a patient treated with antithyroid drugs. The receptors here all came from a woman aged 40 to 65 with Graves disease.

The V and J genes are TRBV12-5 and TRBJ2-2; 7 nucleotides match TRBD2. Per germline, CDR1 LGHNT and CDR2 FRNRAP. The CDR3 extends over 17 amino acids. V dropped 6 bases and J dropped 1; count of bases not matched to a gene: 11. The CDR3 reads CASGPRGDLLNTGELFF. The CDR3 region has the DNA TGTGCTAGTGGCCCCCGGGGGGACCTTCTGAACACCGGGGAGCTGTTTTTT.

Concerning this clonotype: A much larger clone lies one base from this, so it may be a read error. The rearrangement joins TRBV11-2 to TRBJ2-7; TRBD1 agrees at 10 bases. The CDR3 spans 14 residues. Germline V gives CDR1 SGHAT, CDR2 FQNNGV. This chain's CDR3 is CAGSPSRDRGEQYF. The CDR3 nucleotides read TGTGCCGGCAGCCCGTCCCGGGACAGGGGTGAGCAGTACTTC.

This clonotype was seen repeatedly, ten times or more. CDR3 residues: CAGGQGKETQYF. DNA for the CDR3: TGTGCCGGAGGACAGGGGAAAGAGACCCAGTACTTC. This rearrangement joins TRBV30 to TRBJ2-5; 9 bases are a match to TRBD1. Germline lookup yields CDR1 GTSNPN and CDR2 SVGIG (reference sequence). The CDR3 spans 12 residues. V was clipped by 8 bases and J by 3 bases; unmatched bases: 4. The whole variable domain, filled in from reference TRBV30 and TRBJ2-5, reads SQTIHQWPATLVQPVGSPLSLECTVEGTSNPNLYWYRQAAGRGLQLLFYSVGIGQISSEVPQNLSASRPQDRQFILSSKKLLLSDSGFYLCAGGQGKETQYFGPGTRLLVL.

This clonotype was detected a few times. The chain links TRBV19 to TRBJ1-1; D is uncertain. Trimming pared 0 bases from V and 1 base from J, leaving 12 bases between. Germline V gives CDR1 LNHDA, CDR2 SQIVND (reference sequence). This CDR3 is 16 amino acids long. CDR3 protein: CASSIDPLLPNTEAFF. CDR3 DNA: TGTGCCAGTAGTATAGATCCTCTTCTCCCGAACACTGAAGCTTTCTTT.

This clonotype has a handful of counts. The J gene is TRBJ1-1, the V gene TRBV29-1; D uncertain. This CDR3 comprises 13 residues. V was shortened by 0 bases and J by 1 base, with 6 bases between the two germline ends. Looked up from germline, CDR1 is SQVTM and CDR2 is ANQGSEA. The CDR3 DNA follows: TGCAGCGTTGAAGATCCGGAGAACACTGAAGCTTTCTTT. Amino acids: CSVEDPENTEAFF.

To note about this clonotype: This may be a read error: a much more frequent sequence differs by one nucleotide. The chain employs TRBV11-2 and TRBJ2-7; D unclear. The end of the DNA is better explained by TRBJ1-2, so the J call may be wrong. The germline CDR1 and CDR2 sequences are SGHAT and FQNNGV. The CDR3 spans 13 residues. CDR3 nucleotides: TGTGCCTGCAGCCCCCCAGAGGTCTATGGCTACACCTTC. It encodes CACSPPEVYGYTF.

The V and J genes are TRBV9 and TRBJ2-3; possibly TRBD2 for D (6 bases). Trimming took 0 bases from V and 8 from J, leaving 10 bases between them. This CDR3 has 13 amino acids. The V gene's germline CDR1 is SGDLS and CDR2 YYNGEE. CDR3 sequence reads: CASSVAGVGTQYF. The CDR3 nucleotides are TGTGCCAGCAGCGTAGCGGGGGTTGGTACGCAGTATTTT.

Worth noting for this clonotype: A read error may explain this, as a much larger clone is one base away. The chain links TRBV11-3 to TRBJ2-7; no reliable D call. Per the germline V gene, CDR1 is SGHNT and CDR2 is YENEEA. The CDR3 is made up of 13 amino acids. Here the CDR3 DNA reads TGTGCCGGCAGCTTAGATCTTAACTACGAGCAGTACTTC. Translated, it gives CAGSLDLNYEQYF.